The 27 T cell receptor beta chains below come from one sample, sequenced in a study of response to subunit inactivated influenza vaccine (dated by TCRdb to the late 2010s). Libraries were prepared through RT-PCR. Sequencing took place on an Illumina HiSeq 2500. TCRdb redid the processing of the public reads, applying fastp at Q25 and MiXCR, and retained in-frame beta chains. All rows with the same CDR3 protein become a single entry with the most common DNA and genes. The table for this sample lists more than 550,000 distinct CDR3 sequences; roughly 10% of them were counted only once. More than 9.5% of the sample goes to the ten largest clones. The same sample was also studied in work on T cells expressing NK-cell markers. As the second paper documents: The TCR beta cDNA libraries were made using 5'RACE template switching, a step that added both a universal primer site and unique molecular identifiers.

The starting material was PBMCs from blood, obtained on the day of vaccination. The receptors come from a man aged 50-59 years who received an inactivated influenza vaccine. Donor details come from another sample of the same person, matched by shared clones.

This clonotype was counted many times. V is TRBV27 and J is TRBJ2-1, with D maybe TRBD1 (5 bases). V gave up 3 bases and J gave up 5 bases, with 8 bases separating them. The CDR3 has 13 residues. In germline, CDR1 is MNHEY, CDR2 SMNVEV (reference sequence). CDR3 DNA sequence: TGTGCCAGCAGTTTCGACAGAGACAATGAGCAGTTCTTC. Translation gives CASSFDRDNEQFF.

On this clonotype itself: A much larger clonotype is one base distant, so this may be a read error. The CDR3 does not end in the conserved phenylalanine or tryptophan, so this is likely a read error. The DNA of the CDR3 is TGTGCCAGCAGGACTTCGGGCGGGACCCAGTACTCC. This encodes CASRTSGGTQYS. V gene TRBV12-3 or TRBV12-4 combines with J gene TRBJ2-5, with D unresolved. The length of the CDR3 is 12 residues. Trimming removed 6 bases at V and 7 bases at J, with 12 bases between.

This clonotype was seen many times. V is TRBV5-1 and J is TRBJ1-6, with D maybe TRBD1 (6 bases). This CDR3 spans 14 amino acids. With 0 bases removed from V and 8 bases from J, the gap between germline ends came to 9 bases. Germline V lookup: CDR1 SGHRS, CDR2 YFSETQ. This CDR3 is CASSLGNRDSPLHF. Written as DNA, the CDR3 is TGCGCCAGCAGCTTGGGTAACAGGGATTCACCCCTCCACTTT. Variable domain in full (rest from reference TRBV5-1 and TRBJ1-6): KAGVTQTPRYLIKTRGQQVTLSCSPISGHRSVSWYQQTPGQGLQFLFEYFSETQRNKGNFPGRFSGRQFSNSRSEMNVSTLELGDSALYLCASSLGNRDSPLHFGNGTRLTVT.

This clonotype was seen ten or more times. The chain uses TRBV12-3 or TRBV12-4 and TRBJ1-1; D call uncertain. V lost 5 bases and J lost 4, with 14 bases in between. The CDR3 sequence is 14 residues long. The DNA for the CDR3 is TGTGCCAGCAGTCCACCTGGTCGGCGCACTGAAGCTTTCTTT. This codes for CASSPPGRRTEAFF.

This clonotype was counted ten times or more. The chain has TRBV20-1 and TRBJ2-7; D call uncertain. The CDR3 has 13 residues. V was shortened by 2 bases and J by 5 bases, with 13 bases between the two germline ends. CDR1 is DFQATT, CDR2 SNEGSKA, per germline (reference sequence). The CDR3 coding sequence is TGCAGTGCTAGACATGGAACCAGGAACGAGCAGTACTTC. This gives the protein CSARHGTRNEQYF.

The chain links TRBV7-8 to TRBJ2-1; TRBD1 matches 7 bases. The CDR3 is 14 residues long. Per germline, CDR1 SGHVS and CDR2 FQNEAQ. V gave up 5 bases and J gave up 8 bases; unmatched junction bases: 9. The chain's CDR3 is CASSLGTGVYEQFF. In DNA form, the CDR3 reads TGTGCCAGCAGCCTGGGCACAGGGGTCTATGAGCAGTTCTTC.

The CDR3 reads CASSIQLTMGNEQFF. As DNA, the CDR3 is TGTGCCAGTAGTATCCAGCTGACAATGGGGAATGAGCAGTTCTTC. The rearrangement links TRBV19 to TRBJ2-1; D unclear. Germline V gene lookup returns CDR1 LNHDA and CDR2 SQIVND (reference sequence). Trimming shortened V by 3 bases and J by 7 bases, and 16 bases separated the two germline ends. This CDR3 region has 15 residues.

The rearrangement joins TRBV15 to TRBJ2-1; TRBD1 is a possible D gene (5 bases). The CDR3 is made up of 12 amino acids. Trimming removed 0 bases at V and 15 bases at J, with 12 bases between. CDR1 LNHNV and CDR2 YYDKDF come from the germline V gene (reference sequence). The DNA for the CDR3 is TGTGCCACCAGCAGAGATGTCAGGGATCCGTTCTTC. It specifies CATSRDVRDPFF.

This clonotype was detected a few times. The chain carries TRBV7-2 and TRBJ2-5; 8 bases are shared with TRBD2. Germline V CDR1 and CDR2: SGHTA, FQGNSA. This CDR3 spans 16 amino acids. Losses at the gene ends were 6 bases for V and 5 bases for J; bases not matched to a gene: 14. The CDR3 loop is CASRRFSGVLVETQYF. As DNA, the CDR3 is TGTGCCAGCAGGAGATTTAGCGGGGTCTTGGTGGAGACCCAGTACTTC.

This sequence joins TRBV20-1 and TRBJ2-7; 10 nucleotides line up with TRBD2. The germline V gene encodes CDR1 DFQATT and CDR2 SNEGSKA (reference sequence). Germline trimming cut 4 bases from V and 5 bases from J; bases unmatched to any gene: 8. The CDR3 runs 14 residues. The CDR3 here is CSATQDSGRNEQYF. The CDR3 region has the DNA TGCAGTGCTACTCAGGATAGCGGGAGGAACGAGCAGTACTTC.

The chain has TRBV6-2 or TRBV6-3 and TRBJ2-2; 7 bases map to TRBD2. There are 15 residues in the CDR3. Trimming took 4 bases from V and 7 from J; bases not matched to a gene: 9. Germline-derived CDR1 and CDR2 are MNHEY and SVGEGT. The CDR3 sequence is CASSSGGANGGELFF. CDR3 DNA sequence: TGTGCCAGCAGTTCGGGAGGAGCGAATGGCGGGGAGCTGTTTTTT.

A few counts support this clonotype. CDR3 in amino acids: CASSSGTGREPQHF. The CDR3, as DNA: TGTGCCAGCAGCTCTGGGACAGGGAGGGAGCCCCAGCATTTT. V and J are TRBV7-2 and TRBJ1-5; 9 nucleotides agree with TRBD1. The CDR3 sequence is 14 residues long. V shed 4 bases and J 8 bases; nucleotides not matched to a gene: 6. Germline CDR1 is SGHTA and CDR2 is FQGNSA.

The rearrangement joins TRBV28 to TRBJ2-7; possibly TRBD1 for D (6 bases). The V gene lost 2 bases and the J gene lost 2 bases, with 19 bases spanning the gap. Germline V CDR1 and CDR2: MDHEN, SYDVKM. CDR3 length equals 17 residues. CDR3: CASSLRPWGLLPYEQYF. The CDR3 region has the DNA TGTGCCAGCAGTTTACGCCCATGGGGGCTGTTACCCTACGAGCAGTACTTC.

This clonotype showed up just a few times. One junction end disagrees with the germline gene, perhaps due to a read error. The V call is TRBV5-1, the J call TRBJ2-5; TRBD1 matches 7 bases. Germline values: CDR1 SGHRS, CDR2 YFSETQ. This CDR3 comprises 15 residues. This CDR3 reads CASTLTGTRKETQYF. The CDR3 DNA follows: TGCGCCAGCACCTTGACAGGGACCCGAAAAGAGACCCAGTACTTC. Using reference TRBV5-1 and TRBJ2-5 for the parts outside the CDR3, the full variable domain is KAGVTQTPRYLIKTRGQQVTLSCSPISGHRSVSWYQQTPGQGLQFLFEYFSETQRNKGNFPGRFSGRQFSNSRSEMNVSTLELGDSALYLCASTLTGTRKETQYFGPGTRLLVL.

V gene TRBV29-1 combines with J gene TRBJ2-5, with TRBD1 identical over 12 bases. The CDR3 runs to 14 residues. CDR1 is SQVTM, CDR2 ANQGSEA, per germline. V trimming: 2 bases; J trimming: 6 bases; junction bases outside the gene matches: 4. This CDR3 is CSVERGTGGQTQYF. The CDR3 nucleotides are TGCAGCGTTGAAAGGGGGACAGGGGGCCAGACCCAGTACTTC. Using reference TRBV29-1 and TRBJ2-5 for the parts outside the CDR3, the full variable domain is SAVISQKPSRDICQRGTSLTIQCQVDSQVTMMFWYRQQPGQSLTLIATANQGSEATYESGFVIDKFPISRPNLTFSTLTVSNMSPEDSSIYLCSVERGTGGQTQYFGPGTRLLVL.

This chain uses TRBV7-9 with TRBJ2-5, with D perhaps being TRBD1 or TRBD2 (5 bases each). The CDR3 runs to 12 residues. Germline CDR1 and CDR2: SEHNR and FQNEAQ (reference sequence). V lost 5 bases and J 4 bases, leaving 8 bases between the germline ends. CDR3 in DNA: TGTGCCAGCAGCGCGAGGGGAGAGACCCAGTACTTC. It translates to CASSARGETQYF.

The rearrangement uses TRBV27 and TRBJ2-6; no clear D. The germline V gene encodes CDR1 MNHEY and CDR2 SMNVEV (reference sequence). CDR3 length: 17 residues. Trimming left V 3 bases short and J 2 bases short, with 14 bases between. CDR3 in DNA: TGTGCCAGCAGTTTTGGCAATCCCTTAACTGGGGCCAACGTCCTGACTTTC. It translates to CASSFGNPLTGANVLTF.

This clonotype was counted ten times or more. The chain employs TRBV29-1 and TRBJ1-5, with D unresolved. The CDR3 is 13 amino acids. V lost 2 bases, J lost 4 bases, and 9 bases lay in between. Germline-derived CDR1 and CDR2 are SQVTM and ANQGSEA. The chain's CDR3 is CSVETSKNQPQHF. The CDR3 DNA reads TGCAGCGTTGAAACCAGCAAAAATCAGCCCCAGCATTTT.

J is TRBJ2-3 and V is TRBV5-1, with D maybe TRBD1 (5 bases). The CDR3 sequence is 17 residues long. In germline, CDR1 is SGHRS, CDR2 YFSETQ. V lost 4 bases to trimming and J lost 0 bases, with 18 bases between them. CDR3 loop: CASSPTEGVASTDTQYF. CDR3 sequence (DNA): TGCGCCAGCAGCCCCACCGAAGGGGTTGCGAGCACAGATACGCAGTATTTT.

This chain joins TRBV10-3 and TRBJ2-3, with D possibly matching TRBD1 (6 bases). The germline V gene has CDR1 ENHRY and CDR2 SYGVKD. Trimming removed 3 bases at V and 1 base at J, with 8 bases between. This CDR3 is built from 14 residues. The CDR3, as DNA: TGTGCCATCAGTGAACGGACAGGCACAGATACGCAGTATTTT. Translating gives CAISERTGTDTQYF.

The rearrangement uses TRBV30 and TRBJ2-2, with TRBD1 matching 7 bases. Germline V gene lookup returns CDR1 GTSNPN and CDR2 SVGIG (reference sequence). Trimming removed 4 bases from V and 5 bases from J; junction bases left unmatched: 7. The CDR3 runs to 14 residues. The CDR3 coding sequence is TGTGCCTGGAAGGCAGGGGGATATACCGGGGAGCTGTTTTTT. This translates into CAWKAGGYTGELFF.

A few counts support this clonotype. The CDR3 sequence: CASSPGVSSYEQYF. The DNA for the CDR3 is TGTGCCAGCTCACCAGGGGTCAGCTCCTACGAGCAGTACTTC. This chain links TRBV18 with TRBJ2-7, with no clear D. The CDR3 consists of 14 residues. Trimming took off 2 bases at V and 0 bases at J, with 8 bases between the two ends. CDR1 is KGHSH, CDR2 LQKENI, per germline.

The chain couples TRBV6-2 or TRBV6-3 to TRBJ2-1, with D perhaps matching TRBD1 (6 bases). Trimming pared 4 bases from V and 9 bases from J, leaving 13 bases between. CDR1 MNHEY and CDR2 SVGEGT come from the germline V gene. This CDR3 has 13 residues. CDR3 protein: CASSWGRGSEQFF. The CDR3 region has the DNA TGTGCCAGCAGTTGGGGTAGGGGGTCTGAGCAGTTCTTC.

Of note for this clonotype: One base away lies a much larger clone, so this may be a sequencing read error. V and J are TRBV24-1 and TRBJ2-5; D is unresolved. The CDR3 spans 13 residues. Germline V gene lookup returns CDR1 KGHDR and CDR2 SFDVKD. V gave up 9 bases and J gave up 1 base, with 11 bases separating them. Here the CDR3 reads CATGTWGQETQYF. CDR3 sequence (DNA): TGTGCCACCGGAACATGGGGCCAAGAGACCCAGTACTTC.

The sample holds many counts of this clonotype. The chain recombines TRBV7-2 with TRBJ2-7, with TRBD2 as a possible D gene (5 bases). The CDR3 spans 14 residues. Germline V gene lookup returns CDR1 SGHTA and CDR2 FQGNSA. V was pared by 5 bases and J by 4 bases, with 15 bases between. The CDR3 is CASSPFSGMYEQYF. CDR3 nucleotide sequence: TGTGCCAGCAGCCCTTTTTCGGGGATGTACGAGCAGTACTTC.

The chain uses TRBV29-1 and TRBJ2-7; TRBD2 aligns across 9 bases. This CDR3 comprises 15 residues. Per the germline V gene, CDR1 is SQVTM and CDR2 is ANQGSEA. Trimming cost V 6 bases and J 3 bases; bases outside gene matches: 12. CDR3 in DNA: TGCAGCGTGGCGCTGAGGGCTAGCGGGGACTACGAGCAGTACTTC. Protein: CSVALRASGDYEQYF.

The V call is TRBV10-3, the J call TRBJ2-3; D is perhaps TRBD2 (6 bases). Germline CDR1 reads ENHRY; CDR2 reads SYGVKD. This CDR3 region has 14 residues. Between the trimmed V and J ends, which lost 6 bases and 6 bases, there was a span of 16 bases. DNA for the CDR3: TGTGCCATCAGCGGGGACTCTGAAGCTGATACGCAGTATTTT. The encoded protein is CAISGDSEADTQYF.